This T cell receptor beta chain appears in the sequencing data of a study of control samples from healthy donors and cancer patients. The table came from immunoSEQ multiplex PCR; TCRdb's copy has only in-frame clones and leaves some out. The sample holds 150,000 to 200,000 clones, under 96% seen once. This CDR3 is built from 11 residues. The V gene's germline CDR1 is DFQATT and CDR2 SNEGSKA (reference sequence). Between the trimmed V and J ends, which lost 6 bases and 4 bases, there was a span of 9 bases. Sample: blood. The rearrangement joins TRBV20-1 to TRBJ1-1; D remains ambiguous. This TCR was sampled from a woman aged 25 to 39 in good health. As DNA, the CDR3 is TGCAGTGCCCCGGAAGTCACTGAAGCTTTCTTT. Its translation is CSAPEVTEAFF.